This TCR beta chain was documented in a study of early stage breast cancer tumors. Study in general: Most invasive tumors, about 80% of the 16, were ER+/PR+/HER2-. Samples were sequenced at about 10-fold average coverage. The study, taken as a whole, reports: In about 90% of the 16 patients, blood comparison separated tumor from normal breast. Most shared enriched TCRB sequences were commonly generated ones.

Concerning this clone itself: No antigen is known for it.

The V gene lost 2 bases and the J gene lost 6 bases, with 5 bases spanning the gap. The CDR3 loop spans 12 amino acids. Germline CDR1 reads MNHEY; CDR2 reads SVGAGI. TCRdb's table, derived via immunoSEQ multiplex PCR, lists solely in-frame clones and lacks some. The table has some 58,000 clones, about 83% seen once. This chain uses TRBV6-5 with TRBJ2-1, with D unclear. The sample comprised blood. The clonotype originates from a person aged 30-39 years with breast cancer. CDR3 residues: CASSYASNEQFF. Here the CDR3 DNA reads TGTGCCAGCAGTTACGCAAGCAATGAGCAGTTCTTC.